Below, 26 T cell receptor beta chains from the same sample are listed, as sequenced in a study of blood T cell repertoires in COVID-19. The method was immunoSEQ multiplex PCR; TCRdb's version includes in-frame clones alone and lacks a portion of them. The sample comprises about 51,000 clones, about 88% of which are singletons, and about 2.5% rests with the top ten. Sequencing used peripheral blood. Every receptor here comes from a man aged 50 to 60 with acute or convalescent COVID-19.

The chain carries TRBV6-5 and TRBJ2-1; no reliable D call. This CDR3 comprises 16 residues. Trimming pared 4 bases from V and 4 bases from J, leaving 17 bases between. Germline CDR1 MNHEY, CDR2 SVGAGI. The DNA of the CDR3 is TGTGCCAGCAGTTCCCTCCGGCAGGCCTCATACAATGAGCAGTTCTTC. Translated, it gives CASSSLRQASYNEQFF.

The CDR3 reads CASSRTSIDYEQYF. DNA of the CDR3: TGTGCCAGCTCACGGACTAGCATTGACTACGAGCAGTACTTC. The chain uses TRBV7-9 and TRBJ2-7; TRBD2 matches at 8 bases. The germline CDR1 and CDR2 sequences are SEHNR and FQNEAQ (reference sequence). There are 14 residues in the CDR3. V dropped 8 bases and J dropped 3; count of bases not matched to a gene: 9.

V and J are TRBV28 and TRBJ1-3; no clear D gene. The CDR3 spans 12 residues. The V gene lost 7 bases and the J gene lost 6 bases, with 10 bases spanning the gap. CDR1 is MDHEN, CDR2 SYDVKM, per germline. CDR3 region: CASTPGLNTIYF. The CDR3 DNA sequence: TGTGCCAGCACCCCAGGTCTAAACACCATATATTTT.

The rearrangement links TRBV12-3 or TRBV12-4 to TRBJ1-4; no firm D call. The CDR3 length is 10 residues. V was pared by 6 bases and J by 14 bases, with 10 bases between. CDR3 protein: CASSHKSLFF. The CDR3 DNA reads TGTGCCAGCAGCCACAAATCGCTGTTTTTT.

The CDR3 protein is CASSLGTGREKLFF. CDR3 in DNA: TGTGCCAGCAGCTTAGGGACAGGGCGCGAAAAACTGTTTTTT. This chain connects TRBV7-9 to TRBJ1-4, with 8 bases identical to TRBD1. Germline CDR1 reads SEHNR; CDR2 reads FQNEAQ (reference sequence). CDR3 length equals 14 residues. After removal of 1 base from V and 8 bases from J, the junction contained 3 bases not matched to a gene.

J is TRBJ1-1 and V is TRBV19, with 7 positions matching TRBD1. Germline CDR1 LNHDA, CDR2 SQIVND (reference sequence). The V gene end was trimmed by 11 bases and the J gene end by 4 bases; junction bases not matched to a gene: 13. The CDR3 length is 14 residues. The CDR3 sequence is CAAAETGLSTEAFF. CDR3 in DNA: TGTGCCGCGGCTGAGACAGGGCTCAGCACTGAAGCTTTCTTT.

The rearrangement uses TRBV2 and TRBJ2-1, with D possibly TRBD1 on 6 matching bases. The CDR3 consists of 16 residues. V shed 4 bases and J shed 1 base, with 14 bases lying between them. CDR1 and CDR2 (germline): SNHLY, FYNNEI. The CDR3 sequence is CASSGWAGESYNEQFF. DNA of the CDR3: TGTGCCAGCAGTGGCTGGGCAGGGGAATCCTACAATGAGCAGTTCTTC.

V and J are TRBV29-1 and TRBJ2-1, with D perhaps TRBD2 (5 bases). This CDR3 contains 13 residues. The ends were cut back, 7 bases at V and 1 base at J, with 11 bases in the middle. Germline V gene sequence: CDR1 SQVTM, CDR2 ANQGSEA. The CDR3 DNA sequence: TGCAGCGCTGGCCCGGGGTCCTACAATGAGCAGTTCTTC. Amino acids: CSAGPGSYNEQFF.

This clone was seen only once. The J gene is TRBJ2-5, the V gene TRBV5-4, with 7 bases aligning to TRBD1. The CDR3 contains 13 residues. After removal of 2 bases from V and 4 bases from J, the junction contained 2 bases not matched to a gene. CDR1 and CDR2 from the germline V gene are SGHNT and YYREEE (reference sequence). CDR3 protein: CASSFRQGETQYF. The CDR3 nucleotides are TGTGCCAGCAGCTTTCGACAGGGAGAGACCCAGTACTTC.

This chain links TRBV5-4 with TRBJ2-7, with 7 bases matching TRBD1. The CDR3 spans 15 residues. After removal of 4 bases from V and 0 bases from J, the junction contained 7 bases not matched to a gene. Germline loops: CDR1 SGHNT, CDR2 YYREEE (reference sequence). DNA for the CDR3: TGTGCCAGCAGCGCGTCCCGGGACAGCTCCTACGAGCAGTACTTC. Amino acids: CASSASRDSSYEQYF.

This chain joins TRBV6-1 and TRBJ2-1; possible D gene TRBD1, 5 bases. The ends were cut back, 3 bases at V and 1 base at J, with 7 bases in the middle. This CDR3 comprises 14 residues. Germline V gene data show CDR1 as MNHNS and CDR2 as SASEGT. The chain's CDR3 is CASSEAGSYNEQFF. The CDR3 DNA reads as TGTGCCAGCAGTGAGGCAGGGTCCTACAATGAGCAGTTCTTC.

V and J are TRBV6-5 and TRBJ1-1; D might be TRBD1 (5 bases). Germline V gene data show CDR1 as MNHEY and CDR2 as SVGAGI. The CDR3 extends over 14 amino acids. V lost 2 bases and J 1 base, leaving 8 bases between the germline ends. CDR3 coding DNA: TGTGCCAGCAGTTACGGGGCCCAGAACACTGAAGCTTTCTTT. Protein: CASSYGAQNTEAFF.

The chain links TRBV6-5 to TRBJ2-3; 14 bases are a match to TRBD2. V lost 6 bases to trimming and J lost 6 bases; unmatched junction nucleotides: 5. Germline CDR1 and CDR2: MNHEY and SVGAGI. The CDR3 covers 15 residues. CDR3 nucleotides: TGTGCCAGCAGGTCCGGGACTAGCGGGGGTGATACGCAGTATTTT. Its protein is CASRSGTSGGDTQYF.

This clone was observed a few times. CDR3 nucleotides: TGTGCCAGCGGCAGCGACCCTGCCTACTACGAGCAGTACTTC. It is translated as CASGSDPAYYEQYF. This chain links TRBV7-3 with TRBJ2-7; D is undetermined. The germline gives CDR1 SGHTA, CDR2 FQGTGA. The CDR3 consists of 14 residues. V lost 8 bases and J lost 3, with 17 bases in between.

The rearrangement links TRBV5-1 to TRBJ2-7, with a possible D match to TRBD2 (6 bases). Trimming cost V 5 bases and J 5 bases, with 20 bases left between them. This CDR3 has 15 amino acids. Looked up from germline, CDR1 is SGHRS and CDR2 is YFSETQ. This chain's CDR3 is CASSFRGAPLNEQYF. DNA of the CDR3: TGCGCCAGCAGTTTCCGCGGGGCGCCTCTGAACGAGCAGTACTTC.

V gene TRBV7-3 combines with J gene TRBJ1-1; possible D gene TRBD1, 6 bases. The germline V gene encodes CDR1 SGHTA and CDR2 FQGTGA. This CDR3 contains 15 residues. Trimming removed 0 bases at V and 3 bases at J, with 11 bases between. CDR3 sequence (DNA): TGTGCCAGCAGCTTAACAGGGGGAGAGGACACTGAAGCTTTCTTT. As protein: CASSLTGGEDTEAFF.

The chain carries TRBV6-5 and TRBJ1-1; 8 positions match TRBD1. Losses at the gene ends were 2 bases for V and 0 bases for J; bases not matched to a gene: 5. The CDR3 runs 16 residues. Germline CDR1 MNHEY, CDR2 SVGAGI. The CDR3: CASSYDPGGLNTEAFF. The CDR3 DNA sequence: TGTGCCAGCAGTTACGATCCAGGGGGCTTGAACACTGAAGCTTTCTTT.

This clone was seen once. Other DNA sequences from this sample encode an identical CDR3 as well. V gene TRBV7-8 combines with J gene TRBJ2-1; 9 bases align to TRBD2. In germline, CDR1 is SGHVS, CDR2 FQNEAQ. This CDR3 has 16 amino acids. V was pared by 1 base and J by 7 bases, with 8 bases of the junction left unmatched. CDR3 protein: CASSLVEVAGENEQFF. The CDR3 region has the DNA TGTGCCAGCAGCTTAGTAGAAGTAGCGGGGGAGAATGAGCAGTTCTTC.

The rearrangement uses TRBV15 and TRBJ2-2; 12 positions match TRBD2. Germline values: CDR1 LNHNV, CDR2 YYDKDF (reference sequence). Germline trimming cut 1 base from V and 3 bases from J; bases unmatched to any gene: 9. There are 19 residues in the CDR3. In DNA form, the CDR3 reads TGTGCCACCAGCAGAGTGGCTAGCGGGAGGGCCGGGGACACCGGGGAGCTGTTTTTT. Amino acid sequence: CATSRVASGRAGDTGELFF. Drawing the rest from reference TRBV15 and TRBJ2-2, the complete variable domain is DAMVIQNPRYQVTQFGKPVTLSCSQTLNHNVMYWYQQKSSQAPKLLFHYYDKDFNNEADTPDNFQSRRPNTSFCFLDIRSPGLGDTAMYLCATSRVASGRAGDTGELFFGEGSRLTVL.

The genes are TRBV3-1 (or the pseudogene TRBV3-2) and TRBJ1-3; 8 positions agree with TRBD1. Trimming cost V 4 bases and J 2 bases; bases outside gene matches: 4. The CDR3 contains 15 residues. Germline V lookup: CDR1 LGHDT, CDR2 YNNKEL (reference sequence). CDR3 protein: CASSRTGGTGNTIYF. CDR3 DNA sequence: TGTGCCAGCAGCCGTACAGGGGGGACTGGAAACACCATATATTTT.

This chain links TRBV10-3 with TRBJ1-6; TRBD1 matches 11 bases. Trimming took 2 bases from V and 9 from J; bases not matched to a gene: 3. The germline V gene has CDR1 ENHRY and CDR2 SYGVKD. The CDR3 contains 15 residues. DNA of the CDR3: TGTGCCATCAGTGAGGCCGGGACAGGGGGTTCACCCCTCCACTTT. This codes for CAISEAGTGGSPLHF.

The chain has TRBV16 and TRBJ1-2; D possibly corresponds to TRBD1 (5 bases). Germline lookup yields CDR1 KGHSY and CDR2 FQNENV. V dropped 5 bases and J dropped 1 base, with 11 bases sitting between them. The CDR3 loop spans 14 amino acids. Written as DNA, the CDR3 is TGTGCCAGCAGCAGCAAGACAGTTAACTATGGCTACACCTTC. This sequence encodes CASSSKTVNYGYTF.

CDR3: CASSPAGLAGVYEQYF. The CDR3 nucleotides are TGTGCCAGCAGCCCAGCGGGACTAGCGGGAGTATACGAGCAGTACTTC. This chain joins TRBV7-9 and TRBJ2-7; 14 nucleotides align to TRBD2. The CDR3 extends over 16 amino acids. CDR1 is SEHNR and CDR2 is FQNEAQ in the germline V gene (reference sequence). V was pared by 5 bases and J by 4 bases, with 7 bases of the junction left unmatched.

The chain combines TRBV2 with TRBJ2-3; tentatively, D is TRBD1 (5 bases). Deletions cut 10 bases from V and 2 bases from J, with 19 bases between. Germline lookup yields CDR1 SNHLY and CDR2 FYNNEI. This CDR3 comprises 15 residues. Written as DNA, the CDR3 is TGTGCCACCAGCTTAACAGGAGCCATCACAGATACGCAGTATTTT. Its translation: CATSLTGAITDTQYF.

The rearrangement uses TRBV7-2 and TRBJ2-3, with 14 bases lining up with TRBD2. This CDR3 has 19 amino acids. V lost 5 bases, J lost 2 bases, and 12 bases stayed unmatched. The V gene's germline CDR1 is SGHTA and CDR2 FQGNSA. CDR3 DNA sequence: TGTGCCAGCAGCCTCAGACTAGCGGGAGGGAGAGAGAACACAGATACGCAGTATTTT. Protein: CASSLRLAGGRENTDTQYF. Full variable domain (missing parts from reference TRBV7-2 and TRBJ2-3): GAGVSQSPSNKVTEKGKDVELRCDPISGHTALYWYRQSLGQGLEFLIYFQGNSAPDKSGLPSDRFSAERTGGSVSTLTIQRTQQEDSAVYLCASSLRLAGGRENTDTQYFGPGTRLTVL.

The chain carries TRBV3-1 (or the pseudogene TRBV3-2) and TRBJ2-5, with 12 bases that match TRBD2. The CDR3 length is 16 residues. Germline V lookup: CDR1 LGHDT, CDR2 YNNKEL (reference sequence). The V and J ends lost 1 base and 4 bases, in that order; junction bases with no gene match: 4. The CDR3 nucleotides read TGTGCCAGCAGCCAAGCTGGACTAGCGGGGAGAGAGACCCAGTACTTC. Translated, it gives CASSQAGLAGRETQYF.